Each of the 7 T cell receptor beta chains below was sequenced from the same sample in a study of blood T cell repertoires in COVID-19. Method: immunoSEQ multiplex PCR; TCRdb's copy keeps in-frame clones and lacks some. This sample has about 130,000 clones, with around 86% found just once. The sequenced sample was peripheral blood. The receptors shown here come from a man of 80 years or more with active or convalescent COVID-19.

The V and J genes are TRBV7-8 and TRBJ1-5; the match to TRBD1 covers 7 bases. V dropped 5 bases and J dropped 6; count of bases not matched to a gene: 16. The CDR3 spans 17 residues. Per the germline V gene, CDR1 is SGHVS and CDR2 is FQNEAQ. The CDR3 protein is CASSPRSGRGLFQPQHF. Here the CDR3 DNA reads TGTGCCAGCAGCCCAAGGTCCGGCAGGGGGTTATTTCAGCCCCAGCATTTT.

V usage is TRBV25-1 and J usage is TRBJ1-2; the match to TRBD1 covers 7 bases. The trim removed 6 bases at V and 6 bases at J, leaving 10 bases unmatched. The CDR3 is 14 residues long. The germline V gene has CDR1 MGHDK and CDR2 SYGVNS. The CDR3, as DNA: TGTGCCAGCAGGAGACAGGGTGGAGGAAATGGCTACACCTTC. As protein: CASRRQGGGNGYTF.

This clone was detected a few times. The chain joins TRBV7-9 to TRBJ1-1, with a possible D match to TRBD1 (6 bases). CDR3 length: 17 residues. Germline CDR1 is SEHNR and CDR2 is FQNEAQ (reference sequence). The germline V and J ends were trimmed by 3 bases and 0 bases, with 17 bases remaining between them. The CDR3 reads CASSFTQGLGMNTEAFF. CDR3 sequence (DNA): TGTGCCAGCAGCTTTACGCAGGGGTTAGGGATGAACACTGAAGCTTTCTTT. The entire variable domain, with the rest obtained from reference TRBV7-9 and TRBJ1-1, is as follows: DTGVSQNPRHKITKRGQNVTFRCDPISEHNRLYWYRQTLGQGPEFLTYFQNEAQLEKSRLLSDRFSAERPKGSFSTLEIQRTEQGDSAMYLCASSFTQGLGMNTEAFFGQGTRLTVV.

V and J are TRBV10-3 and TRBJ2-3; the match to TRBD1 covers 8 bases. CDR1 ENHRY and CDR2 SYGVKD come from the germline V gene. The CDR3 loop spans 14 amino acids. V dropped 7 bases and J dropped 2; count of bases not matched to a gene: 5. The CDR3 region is CAIKDRVDTDTQYF. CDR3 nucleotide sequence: TGTGCCATCAAGGACAGGGTGGACACAGATACGCAGTATTTT.

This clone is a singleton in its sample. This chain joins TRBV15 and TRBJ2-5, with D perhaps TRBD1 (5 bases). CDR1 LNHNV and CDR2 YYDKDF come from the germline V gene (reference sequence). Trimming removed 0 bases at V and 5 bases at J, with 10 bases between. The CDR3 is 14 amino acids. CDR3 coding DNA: TGTGCCACCAGCAGAGATCAGGGCAGGGAGACCCAGTACTTC. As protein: CATSRDQGRETQYF.

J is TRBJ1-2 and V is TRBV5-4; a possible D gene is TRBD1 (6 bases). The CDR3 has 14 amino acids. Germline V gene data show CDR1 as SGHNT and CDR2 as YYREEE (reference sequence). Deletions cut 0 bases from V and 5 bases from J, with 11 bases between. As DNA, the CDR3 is TGTGCCAGCAGCTTGGATGGCAGGGGTTATGGCTACACCTTC. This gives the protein CASSLDGRGYGYTF.

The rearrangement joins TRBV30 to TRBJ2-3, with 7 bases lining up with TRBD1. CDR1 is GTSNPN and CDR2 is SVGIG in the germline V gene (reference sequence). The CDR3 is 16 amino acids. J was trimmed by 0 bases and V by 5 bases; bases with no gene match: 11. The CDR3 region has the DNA TGTGCCTGGGCTCGGACAGGCCGAACCAGCACAGATACGCAGTATTTT. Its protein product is CAWARTGRTSTDTQYF. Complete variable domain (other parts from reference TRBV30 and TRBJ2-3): SQTIHQWPATLVQPVGSPLSLECTVEGTSNPNLYWYRQAAGRGLQLLFYSVGIGQISSEVPQNLSASRPQDRQFILSSKKLLLSDSGFYLCAWARTGRTSTDTQYFGPGTRLTVL.